The clone carrying this T cell receptor beta chain was seen repeatedly, ten times or more. What it binds is unknown. The source of the sample is a study of T cells in Graves' hyperthyroidism and ophthalmopathy. Study-level information: Staff took peripheral blood when the initial diagnosis was made, before any treatment began.

Study results and caveats: Peripheral blood also featured most of the thyroid clonotypes expanded above 0.001.

RNA transcripts yielded amplified TCR beta CDR3 regions. The HTBI set primed first-round TCR CDR3 RT-PCR. TCRdb ran MiXCR on the multiplex PCR reads and lists one entry per CDR3 protein. The sample includes about 640,000 distinct CDR3 sequences, more than 20% of them seen just once. The germline V and J ends were trimmed by 1 base and 1 base, with 14 bases remaining between them. The germline gives CDR1 SGHRS, CDR2 YFSETQ. The CDR3 sequence is 16 residues long. Uncontrolled infections, other autoimmune diseases, pregnancy or lactation led to exclusion of patients. The sample was blood. The J gene is TRBJ1-1, the V gene TRBV5-1; D remains ambiguous. The receptor's source is a young man with Graves' ophthalmopathy. The CDR3 spells CASSLRSWQANTEAFF. The CDR3 nucleotides read TGCGCCAGCAGCTTGCGTTCATGGCAGGCGAACACTGAAGCTTTCTTT.